The 24 T cell receptor beta chains in this list originate from one sample, sequenced in a study of cytomegalovirus exposure and HLA in healthy donors. In the PCR, 60 Vbeta and 13 Jbeta primers were used. Profiled with immunoSEQ multiplex PCR; TCRdb holds only in-frame clones, not every one. Of roughly 160,000 clones listed, almost 85% were seen once; the top ten hold 0.38%. Sequencing was carried out using PBMCs. The receptors shown here come from a boy aged 2-15 years in good health and CMV-seronegative.

The chain uses TRBV27 and TRBJ1-2; a possible D gene is TRBD1 (5 bases). The CDR3 is made up of 15 amino acids. V was shortened by 2 bases and J by 8 bases, with 18 bases between the two germline ends. Germline V gives CDR1 MNHEY, CDR2 SMNVEV (reference sequence). This chain's CDR3 is CASSLNFQGLHGYTF. CDR3 nucleotides: TGTGCCAGCAGTTTAAATTTCCAGGGTCTTCACGGCTACACCTTC.

The chain carries TRBV27 and TRBJ2-7; the D gene is possibly TRBD1 (6 bases). The CDR3 totals 14 residues. Germline CDR1 reads MNHEY; CDR2 reads SMNVEV (reference sequence). V was trimmed by 5 bases and J by 0 bases, leaving 11 bases between them. CDR3: CASSQTGFSYEQYF. Written as DNA, the CDR3 is TGTGCCAGCAGTCAAACAGGGTTCTCCTACGAGCAGTACTTC.

The chain joins TRBV19 to TRBJ1-5; D is undetermined. Germline V CDR1 and CDR2: LNHDA, SQIVND (reference sequence). V was shortened by 3 bases and J by 2 bases, with 14 bases between the two germline ends. CDR3 size: 16 residues. CDR3 DNA: TGTGCCAGTAGTATTATGGTCGGGAAGGGCAATCAGCCCCAGCATTTT. Encoded protein: CASSIMVGKGNQPQHF.

This chain connects TRBV28 to TRBJ1-2; 8 nucleotides agree with TRBD1. With V trimmed by 3 bases and J by 7 bases, 1 base remained unmatched. The germline V gene encodes CDR1 MDHEN and CDR2 SYDVKM. CDR3 size: 12 residues. CDR3 sequence (DNA): TGTGCCAGCAGTTTTGACAGGGGTGGCTACACCTTC. Translation gives CASSFDRGGYTF.

The V gene is TRBV7-9, the J gene TRBJ1-1; D is ambiguous. CDR1 and CDR2 (germline): SEHNR, FQNEAQ (reference sequence). CDR3 length equals 12 residues. Deletions cut 5 bases from V and 7 bases from J, with 11 bases between. DNA of the CDR3: TGTGCCAGCAGCCCGCGCTACAGTGAAGCTTTCTTT. It translates to CASSPRYSEAFF. Full variable domain (rest looked up from reference TRBV7-9 and TRBJ1-1): DTGVSQNPRHKITKRGQNVTFRCDPISEHNRLYWYRQTLGQGPEFLTYFQNEAQLEKSRLLSDRFSAERPKGSFSTLEIQRTEQGDSAMYLCASSPRYSEAFFGQGTRLTVV.

The chain uses TRBV2 and TRBJ1-2, with 11 bases identical to TRBD1. This CDR3 comprises 15 residues. From germline, CDR1 is SNHLY and CDR2 FYNNEI. The J segment lost 8 bases and the V segment lost 1 base, leaving 6 bases of the junction unmatched. CDR3 sequence: CASSEVGQGARGYTF. The CDR3, as DNA: TGTGCCAGCAGTGAAGTAGGACAGGGGGCGCGCGGCTACACCTTC.

Details on this clone: Other DNA sequences in this sample translate to the same CDR3. The J gene is TRBJ1-4, the V gene TRBV5-1; 8 nucleotides line up with TRBD1. With 0 bases clipped from V and 7 bases from J, the junction kept 5 bases outside the gene matches. Germline CDR1 is SGHRS and CDR2 is YFSETQ. CDR3 length equals 15 residues. Written as DNA, the CDR3 is TGCGCCAGCAGCTTGGTTCAGGGGGCAGGTGAAAAACTGTTTTTT. This sequence encodes CASSLVQGAGEKLFF.

The chain has TRBV11-3 and TRBJ2-7; 13 nucleotides match TRBD2. Germline V lookup: CDR1 SGHNT, CDR2 YENEEA. CDR3 length equals 14 residues. V was pared by 3 bases and J by 6 bases, with 2 bases of the junction left unmatched. The CDR3 reads CASSFGLAGAEQYF. The CDR3 DNA is TGTGCCAGCAGCTTCGGACTAGCGGGAGCCGAGCAGTACTTC.

V is TRBV10-3 and J is TRBJ1-4, with 12 bases fitting TRBD1. The CDR3 has 17 residues. V gave up 1 base and J gave up 13 bases; unmatched junction bases: 13. The germline V gene encodes CDR1 ENHRY and CDR2 SYGVKD. This chain's CDR3 is CAISEWDRGLNTEVLFF. For the CDR3, the DNA is TGTGCCATCAGTGAGTGGGACAGGGGGCTTAATACGGAGGTACTGTTTTTT.

V usage is TRBV2 and J usage is TRBJ2-7, with 9 bases aligning to TRBD2. V dropped 7 bases and J dropped 3; count of bases not matched to a gene: 13. CDR1 is SNHLY and CDR2 is FYNNEI in the germline V gene. The CDR3 sequence is 16 residues long. In DNA form, the CDR3 reads TGTGCCAGCATGGAGGGAGGGCTAGCGGGAAACTACGAGCAGTACTTC. Protein product: CASMEGGLAGNYEQYF.

This sequence joins TRBV5-8 and TRBJ1-1; 7 nucleotides match TRBD1. Germline CDR1 SGHTS, CDR2 YDEGEE. V shed 3 bases, J shed 3 bases, and the junction held 8 bases outside the gene matches. The CDR3 spans 15 residues. For the CDR3, the DNA is TGTGCCAGCAGCTGGACCGGGACAGCCGACACTGAAGCTTTCTTT. Its translation is CASSWTGTADTEAFF.

This clone was seen a few times. This rearrangement joins TRBV28 to TRBJ1-5; the match to TRBD1 covers 8 bases. Trimming at V came to 6 bases and at J to 2 bases, leaving 9 bases not matched to a gene. The V gene's germline CDR1 is MDHEN and CDR2 SYDVKM. The CDR3 consists of 16 residues. CDR3 sequence (DNA): TGTGCCAGCAGCACGACCGGGACAGGTCGCAATCAGCCCCAGCATTTT. Amino acids: CASSTTGTGRNQPQHF.

The chain employs TRBV19 and TRBJ2-7; TRBD1 matches 8 bases. The trim removed 5 bases at V and 2 bases at J, leaving 5 bases unmatched. Germline CDR1 LNHDA, CDR2 SQIVND (reference sequence). The CDR3 consists of 14 residues. CDR3 DNA sequence: TGTGCCAGTAGTTTCCGGGACAGGCCCTACGAGCAGTACTTC. Protein sequence: CASSFRDRPYEQYF. Full variable domain (rest looked up from reference TRBV19 and TRBJ2-7): DGGITQSPKYLFRKEGQNVTLSCEQNLNHDAMYWYRQDPGQGLRLIYYSQIVNDFQKGDIAEGYSVSREKKESFPLTVTSAQKNPTAFYLCASSFRDRPYEQYFGPGTRLTVT.

In its sample, this clone was seen a few times. This chain connects TRBV6-1 to TRBJ2-7; TRBD2 matches 12 bases. Germline-derived CDR1 and CDR2 are MNHNS and SASEGT. The J segment lost 6 bases and the V segment lost 6 bases, leaving 9 bases of the junction unmatched. This CDR3 has 15 amino acids. CDR3 sequence (DNA): TGTGCCAGCAGCGGACTAGCGGGATCCTCTCTCGAGCAGTACTTC. This codes for CASSGLAGSSLEQYF.

The rearrangement joins TRBV28 to TRBJ2-1, with 12 bases identical to TRBD2. The CDR3 consists of 15 residues. Germline CDR1 reads MDHEN; CDR2 reads SYDVKM. The V segment lost 6 bases and the J segment 7 bases; nucleotides outside the gene matches: 7. The CDR3 region is CASRRLAGVRNEQFF. For the CDR3, the DNA is TGTGCCAGCAGAAGACTAGCGGGAGTGCGTAATGAGCAGTTCTTC. Supplemented by reference TRBV28 and TRBJ2-1, the full variable domain reads DVKVTQSSRYLVKRTGEKVFLECVQDMDHENMFWYRQDPGLGLRLIYFSYDVKMKEKGDIPEGYSVSREKKERFSLILESASTNQTSMYLCASRRLAGVRNEQFFGPGTRLTVL.

The chain recombines TRBV5-1 with TRBJ2-1; 9 bases are a match to TRBD1. CDR1 is SGHRS, CDR2 YFSETQ, per germline. The CDR3 extends over 13 amino acids. J lost 8 bases, V lost 3 bases, and 3 bases had no gene match. CDR3: CASSSGQGDEQFF. The DNA of the CDR3 is TGCGCCAGCAGCTCGGGACAGGGCGATGAGCAGTTCTTC.

The V and J genes are TRBV10-3 and TRBJ1-1, with D uncertain. The CDR3 runs 16 residues. The V and J ends lost 7 bases and 1 base respectively, with 19 bases between them. Germline V gives CDR1 ENHRY, CDR2 SYGVKD. CDR3 sequence (DNA): TGTGCCATCACCGACCCCACGGCAGGCTCGAACACTGAAGCTTTCTTT. It is translated as CAITDPTAGSNTEAFF.

The sample holds a few counts of this clone. This sequence joins TRBV10-2 and TRBJ2-1; TRBD2 agrees at 11 bases. V was clipped by 3 bases and J by 6 bases; unmatched bases: 7. This CDR3 spans 16 amino acids. Per germline, CDR1 WSHSY and CDR2 SAAADI. The CDR3: CASSDSGRVWGNEQFF. CDR3 sequence (DNA): TGCGCCAGCAGTGATAGCGGGAGGGTATGGGGCAATGAGCAGTTCTTC.

The chain links TRBV5-1 to TRBJ2-3, with D possibly TRBD1 on 5 matching bases. CDR3 length: 16 residues. The germline V and J ends were trimmed by 4 bases and 2 bases, with 17 bases remaining between them. The germline V gene has CDR1 SGHRS and CDR2 YFSETQ. Here the CDR3 DNA reads TGCGCCAGCAGCCCCGACAGTACTACGGTCACAGATACGCAGTATTTT. Translation gives CASSPDSTTVTDTQYF.

In its sample, this clone was seen once. The rearrangement joins TRBV27 to TRBJ2-3, with D possibly matching TRBD1 (5 bases). In germline, CDR1 is MNHEY, CDR2 SMNVEV (reference sequence). This CDR3 comprises 13 residues. V shed 10 bases and J shed 1 base, with 12 bases lying between them. The CDR3 coding sequence is TGTGCCACCAAGACAGACGGCACAGATACGCAGTATTTT. Its translation: CATKTDGTDTQYF.

This CDR3 is CASGSGTAPTDTQYF. The CDR3 bases are TGTGCCAGCGGGAGCGGGACGGCTCCGACAGATACGCAGTATTTT. V and J are TRBV6-5 and TRBJ2-3; 7 bases agree with TRBD2. Germline V gene data show CDR1 as MNHEY and CDR2 as SVGAGI. J lost 3 bases, V lost 8 bases, and 11 bases had no gene match. This CDR3 contains 15 residues.

This clone was counted between two and nine times. The V and J genes are TRBV6-5 and TRBJ1-1; 7 bases map to TRBD1. The CDR3 totals 14 residues. After removal of 6 bases from V and 6 bases from J, the junction contained 10 bases not matched to a gene. Germline CDR1 MNHEY, CDR2 SVGAGI. The CDR3 sequence is CASRGTASSPEAFF. The CDR3 coding sequence is TGTGCCAGCAGGGGGACAGCGAGTTCCCCTGAAGCTTTCTTT.

The genes are TRBV7-6 and TRBJ2-5; TRBD1 aligns across 9 bases. The CDR3 totals 15 residues. V dropped 4 bases and J dropped 4; count of bases not matched to a gene: 7. Germline loops: CDR1 SGHVS, CDR2 FNYEAQ. In nucleotides, the CDR3 is TGTGCCAGCAGCTACAGGGGGCGGTGGAGAGAGACCCAGTACTTC. Its translation is CASSYRGRWRETQYF. The full variable domain, its missing parts supplied by reference TRBV7-6 and TRBJ2-5, is GAGVSQSPRYKVTKRGQDVALRCDPISGHVSLYWYRQALGQGPEFLTYFNYEAQQDKSGLPNDRFSAERPEGSISTLTIQRTEQRDSAMYRCASSYRGRWRETQYFGPGTRLLVL.

V gene TRBV28 combines with J gene TRBJ1-2; 7 nucleotides match TRBD1. Germline CDR1 is MDHEN and CDR2 is SYDVKM. The CDR3 has 15 amino acids. The junction had 8 bases not matched to a gene; V was cut back by 3 bases and J by 4 bases. CDR3 residues: CASSFGGGPPYGYTF. The CDR3 nucleotides read TGTGCCAGCAGTTTTGGAGGGGGCCCTCCCTATGGCTACACCTTC.